This record looks at one TCR beta chain sequence and its context. The sample comes from a study of T cell changes during pregnancy in multiple sclerosis. The repertoire was sequenced with immunoSEQ multiplex PCR; TCRdb's copy has only in-frame clones and lacks some. The top ten clones hold just over 2% of a sample with 85,000 to 100,000 clones, around 92% of them seen once. Here the sequenced sample was peripheral blood, taken after pregnancy. The sequence came from a female donor with multiple sclerosis, enrolled in a pregnancy study.

CDR3 region: CASSLGTPPDTQYF. DNA for the CDR3: TGTGCCAGCAGCCTAGGGACACCGCCAGATACGCAGTATTTT. The chain is built from TRBV7-3 and TRBJ2-3, with a tentative D call TRBD1 (6 bases). Trimming stripped 5 bases from V and 4 bases from J, with 13 bases between. In germline, CDR1 is SGHTA, CDR2 FQGTGA. CDR3 length: 14 residues.